This paragraph covers one TCR beta chain sequence. Its specificity is not known. Stated time point: week 5, during vaccination. Vaccine doses each comprised 300 ug of mutant IDH1 20-mer peptide, with topical imiquimod. Each astrocytoma in the donors was new, WHO grade 3 or 4, IDH1-mutant and ATRX-lost. These data come from a study of a mutant IDH1 vaccine in newly diagnosed glioma. For the study at large: Most had both radiotherapy and temozolomide beforehand; others had only one.

V gave up 5 bases and J gave up 4 bases, with 15 bases separating them. This CDR3 is 14 amino acids long. CDR1 and CDR2 (germline): MNHNS, SASEGT. Profiled with immunoSEQ multiplex PCR; TCRdb holds only in-frame clones, not every one. The sample lists tens of thousands of clones; roughly 90% were seen once. The sample in question was PBMCs, obtained from a glioma patient whose treatment included an IDH1 peptide vaccine. This clonotype was obtained from a woman aged 50 to 60 with glioma. V gene TRBV6-1 combines with J gene TRBJ2-7; no firm D call. The CDR3 DNA sequence: TGTGCCAGCAGTCCCGTGACTGTGGGATACGAGCAGTACTTC. It yields the protein CASSPVTVGYEQYF.